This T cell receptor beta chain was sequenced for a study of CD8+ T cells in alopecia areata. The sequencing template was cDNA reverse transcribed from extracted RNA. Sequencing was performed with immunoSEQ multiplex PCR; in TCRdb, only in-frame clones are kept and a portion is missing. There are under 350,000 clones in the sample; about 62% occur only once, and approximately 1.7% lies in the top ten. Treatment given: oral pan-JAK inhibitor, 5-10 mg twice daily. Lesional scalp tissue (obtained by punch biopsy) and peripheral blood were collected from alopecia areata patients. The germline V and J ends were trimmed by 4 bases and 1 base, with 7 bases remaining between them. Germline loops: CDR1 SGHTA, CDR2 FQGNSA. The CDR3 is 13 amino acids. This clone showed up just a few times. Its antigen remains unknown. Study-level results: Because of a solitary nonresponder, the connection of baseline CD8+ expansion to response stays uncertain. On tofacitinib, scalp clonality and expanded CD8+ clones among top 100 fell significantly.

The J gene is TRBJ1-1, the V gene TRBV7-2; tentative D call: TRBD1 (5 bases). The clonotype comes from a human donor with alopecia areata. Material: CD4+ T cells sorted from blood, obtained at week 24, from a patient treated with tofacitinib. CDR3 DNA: TGTGCCAGCAGCTACCAGGGGAACACTGAAGCTTTCTTT. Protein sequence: CASSYQGNTEAFF.